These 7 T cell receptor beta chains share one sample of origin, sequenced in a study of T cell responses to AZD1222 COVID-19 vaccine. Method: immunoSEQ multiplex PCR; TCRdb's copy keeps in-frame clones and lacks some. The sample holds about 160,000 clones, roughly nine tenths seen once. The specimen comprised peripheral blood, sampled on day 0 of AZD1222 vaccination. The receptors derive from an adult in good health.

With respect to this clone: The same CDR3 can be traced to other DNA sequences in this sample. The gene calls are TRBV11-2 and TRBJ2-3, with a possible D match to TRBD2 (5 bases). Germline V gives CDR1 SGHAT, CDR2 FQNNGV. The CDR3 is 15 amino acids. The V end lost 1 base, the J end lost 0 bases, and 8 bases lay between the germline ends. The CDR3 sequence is CASSLAGFSTDTQYF. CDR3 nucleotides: TGTGCCAGCAGCTTAGCGGGGTTTAGCACAGATACGCAGTATTTT.

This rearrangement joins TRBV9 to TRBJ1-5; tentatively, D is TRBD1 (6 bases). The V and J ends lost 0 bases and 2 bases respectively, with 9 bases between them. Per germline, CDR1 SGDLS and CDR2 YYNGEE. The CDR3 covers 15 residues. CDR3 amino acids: CASSVGGLGNQPQHF. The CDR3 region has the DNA TGTGCCAGCAGCGTAGGGGGGCTCGGCAATCAGCCCCAGCATTTT.

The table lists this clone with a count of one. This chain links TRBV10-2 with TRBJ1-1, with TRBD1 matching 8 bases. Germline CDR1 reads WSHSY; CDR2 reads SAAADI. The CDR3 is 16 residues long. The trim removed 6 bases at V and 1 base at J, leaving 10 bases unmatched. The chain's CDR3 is CASSRSKGQENTEAFF. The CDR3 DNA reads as TGCGCCAGCAGCCGCTCAAAGGGACAGGAGAACACTGAAGCTTTCTTT.

The CDR3 nucleotides are TGTGCCAGCAGCCCCCGAGCGGGAGGGCAAGAGACCCAGTACTTC. Protein sequence: CASSPRAGGQETQYF. This chain links TRBV9 with TRBJ2-5, with 10 bases identical to TRBD2. V lost 4 bases to trimming and J lost 2 bases; unmatched junction nucleotides: 5. CDR3 length: 15 amino acids. Germline V gene data show CDR1 as SGDLS and CDR2 as YYNGEE. The complete variable domain, with remaining parts taken from reference TRBV9 and TRBJ2-5, reads DSGVTQTPKHLITATGQRVTLRCSPRSGDLSVYWYQQSLDQGLQFLIQYYNGEERAKGNILERFSAQQFPDLHSELNLSSLELGDSALYFCASSPRAGGQETQYFGPGTRLLVL.

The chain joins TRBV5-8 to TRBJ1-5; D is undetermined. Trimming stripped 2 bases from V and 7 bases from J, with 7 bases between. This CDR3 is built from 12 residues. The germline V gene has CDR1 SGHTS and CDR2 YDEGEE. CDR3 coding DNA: TGTGCCAGCAGCTTTATGGGCCAGCCCCAGCATTTT. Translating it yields CASSFMGQPQHF.

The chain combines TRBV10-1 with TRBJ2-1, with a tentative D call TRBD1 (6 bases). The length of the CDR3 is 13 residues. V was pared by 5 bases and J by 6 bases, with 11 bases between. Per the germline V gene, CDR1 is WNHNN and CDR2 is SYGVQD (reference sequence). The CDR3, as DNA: TGCGCCAGCAGTCGACAGGCCGGCAATGAGCAGTTCTTC. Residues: CASSRQAGNEQFF.

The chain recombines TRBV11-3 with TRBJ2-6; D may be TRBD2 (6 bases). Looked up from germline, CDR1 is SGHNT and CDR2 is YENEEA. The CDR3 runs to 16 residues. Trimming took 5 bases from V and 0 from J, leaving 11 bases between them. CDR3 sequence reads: CASSPGGASGANVLTF. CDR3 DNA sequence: TGTGCCAGCAGCCCCGGCGGGGCCTCTGGGGCCAACGTCCTGACTTTC.